This section outlines one T cell receptor (beta chain) sequence together with its context. This record comes from a study of shared clonotypes between healthy human individuals. The CDR3 loop spans 17 amino acids. Germline V gene sequence: CDR1 SGHTA, CDR2 FQGTGA. V lost 1 base and J 1 base, leaving 13 bases between the germline ends. Sequenced by immunoSEQ multiplex PCR; TCRdb stores in-frame clones only, minus some. The table lists a few million clones, roughly nine tenths of them singletons. The chain links TRBV7-3 to TRBJ2-2; tentatively, D is TRBD1 (5 bases). The sequenced material came from naive CD4+ T cells sorted from blood. Subset given: CD45RA+ positively selected. The receptor's source is a young man in good health. In DNA, the CDR3 is TGTGCCAGCAGCTTAAGTCTGGGGCCTAAGAACACCGGGGAGCTGTTTTTT. Translating it yields CASSLSLGPKNTGELFF.